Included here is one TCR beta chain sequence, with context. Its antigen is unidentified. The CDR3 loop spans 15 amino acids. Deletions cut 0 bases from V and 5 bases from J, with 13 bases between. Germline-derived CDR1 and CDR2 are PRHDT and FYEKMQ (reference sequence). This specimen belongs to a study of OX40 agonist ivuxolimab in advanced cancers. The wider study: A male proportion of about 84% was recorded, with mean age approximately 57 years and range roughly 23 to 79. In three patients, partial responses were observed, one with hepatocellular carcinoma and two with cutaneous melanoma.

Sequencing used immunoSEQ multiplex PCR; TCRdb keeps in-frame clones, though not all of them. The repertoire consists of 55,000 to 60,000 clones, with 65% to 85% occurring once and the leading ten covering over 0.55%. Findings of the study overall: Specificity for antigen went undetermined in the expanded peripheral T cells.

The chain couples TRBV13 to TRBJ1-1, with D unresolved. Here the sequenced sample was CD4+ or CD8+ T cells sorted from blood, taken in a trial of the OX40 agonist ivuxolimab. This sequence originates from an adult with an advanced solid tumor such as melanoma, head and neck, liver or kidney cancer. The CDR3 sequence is CASSLGDYARTEAFF. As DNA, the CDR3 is TGTGCCAGCAGCTTAGGGGACTACGCGAGAACTGAAGCTTTCTTT.